These 32 T cell receptor beta chains originate from one sample sequenced in a study of blood T cell repertoires in COVID-19. Assay used: immunoSEQ multiplex PCR; TCRdb lists only in-frame clones, some missing. The sample records some 200,000 clones, just under 85% being singletons. The material sequenced was PBMCs or T cells enriched from blood (not recorded which). These receptors were taken from a woman between 40 and 55 years old with acute COVID-19.

CDR3 DNA: TGTGCCAGCAGCTCCTCGGGCAATCAGCCCCAGCATTTT. This gives the protein CASSSSGNQPQHF. This chain connects TRBV7-9 to TRBJ1-5; D not certain. Trimming removed 4 bases from V and 2 bases from J, with 6 bases in between. The germline V gene encodes CDR1 SEHNR and CDR2 FQNEAQ (reference sequence). The CDR3 has 13 residues.

The V and J genes are TRBV7-8 and TRBJ2-5; D is perhaps TRBD2 (7 bases). Trimming removed 6 bases from V and 6 bases from J, with 32 bases in between. CDR1 is SGHVS, CDR2 FQNEAQ, per germline. CDR3 length: 19 amino acids. CDR3 residues: CASRHFAGGQVGRVKTQYF. As DNA, the CDR3 is TGTGCCAGCAGGCATTTCGCCGGGGGGCAGGTGGGGAGAGTAAAGACCCAGTACTTC.

J is TRBJ2-5 and V is TRBV5-1; the match to TRBD2 covers 11 bases. The CDR3 has 16 amino acids. V trimming: 0 bases; J trimming: 1 base; junction bases outside the gene matches: 2. Germline CDR1 is SGHRS and CDR2 is YFSETQ. CDR3 DNA sequence: TGCGCCAGCAGCTTGGCGGGGACTAGCGGCCAAGAGACCCAGTACTTC. It encodes CASSLAGTSGQETQYF.

Concerning this clone: The sample holds other DNA sequences that translate to the same CDR3. The V and J genes are TRBV18 and TRBJ1-6; 8 nucleotides match TRBD1. CDR1 and CDR2 from the germline V gene are KGHSH and LQKENI. V lost 2 bases to trimming and J lost 7 bases; unmatched junction nucleotides: 4. The CDR3 has 15 amino acids. Here the CDR3 DNA reads TGTGCCAGCTCACCAGGGACAGGCAGGAATTCACCCCTCCACTTT. Protein: CASSPGTGRNSPLHF.

This rearrangement joins TRBV2 to TRBJ2-1; 10 bases agree with TRBD2. The trim removed 4 bases at V and 10 bases at J, leaving 10 bases unmatched. Germline V CDR1 and CDR2: SNHLY, FYNNEI. CDR3 length equals 15 residues. The CDR3 protein is CASSVASGGPGEQFF. The CDR3 DNA is TGTGCCAGCAGTGTCGCTAGCGGGGGTCCTGGGGAGCAGTTCTTC.

The chain couples TRBV9 to TRBJ1-3; 9 nucleotides line up with TRBD1. The germline V gene encodes CDR1 SGDLS and CDR2 YYNGEE. With V trimmed by 4 bases and J by 2 bases, 7 bases remained unmatched. The CDR3 has 16 amino acids. The CDR3 sequence: CASSPRTGETGNTIYF. CDR3 sequence (DNA): TGTGCCAGCAGCCCCAGGACAGGGGAAACTGGAAACACCATATATTTT.

DNA for the CDR3: TGTGCCAGCCAGGGGTCGGGGAATAATTCACCCCTCCACTTT. Encoded protein: CASQGSGNNSPLHF. This chain uses TRBV6-5 with TRBJ1-6, with TRBD1 as a possible D gene (6 bases). From germline, CDR1 is MNHEY and CDR2 SVGAGI. Trimming cost V 8 bases and J 5 bases, with 13 bases left between them. This CDR3 has 14 residues.

The gene calls are TRBV27 and TRBJ1-1; 11 bases line up with TRBD1. This CDR3 spans 17 amino acids. Per the germline V gene, CDR1 is MNHEY and CDR2 is SMNVEV (reference sequence). V was pared by 5 bases and J by 4 bases, with 12 bases of the junction left unmatched. CDR3 loop: CASSSSGQGARVTEAFF. DNA for the CDR3: TGTGCCAGCAGTAGCTCCGGACAGGGGGCGCGGGTCACTGAAGCTTTCTTT.

The chain employs TRBV5-1 and TRBJ2-1, with D hard to call. The CDR3 length is 15 residues. Germline CDR1 and CDR2: SGHRS and YFSETQ. Trimming removed 2 bases from V and 5 bases from J, with 14 bases in between. The CDR3 spells CASSFPIPGNNEQFF. The CDR3 DNA reads as TGCGCCAGCAGCTTTCCCATTCCAGGTAACAATGAGCAGTTCTTC. The variable domain in full, completed from reference TRBV5-1 and TRBJ2-1, reads KAGVTQTPRYLIKTRGQQVTLSCSPISGHRSVSWYQQTPGQGLQFLFEYFSETQRNKGNFPGRFSGRQFSNSRSEMNVSTLELGDSALYLCASSFPIPGNNEQFFGPGTRLTVL.

This sequence joins TRBV5-4 and TRBJ1-2; TRBD1 matches 12 bases. There are 15 residues in the CDR3. Germline CDR1 is SGHNT and CDR2 is YYREEE (reference sequence). Losses at the gene ends were 4 bases for V and 8 bases for J; bases not matched to a gene: 9. As DNA, the CDR3 is TGTGCCAGCAGCGAACCGGGACAGGGGGCGGTCGGCTACACCTTC. Its protein is CASSEPGQGAVGYTF.

In this sample, this clone turned up a few times. V and J are TRBV28 and TRBJ2-7, with D hard to call. The germline V gene encodes CDR1 MDHEN and CDR2 SYDVKM. This CDR3 is 12 amino acids long. V dropped 10 bases and J dropped 1 base, with 11 bases sitting between them. The CDR3 DNA sequence: TGTGCCATCGCGAGTTCATCCTACGAGCAGTACTTC. Amino acid sequence: CAIASSSYEQYF.

V gene TRBV15 combines with J gene TRBJ1-3; no firm D call. CDR1 and CDR2 from the germline V gene are LNHNV and YYDKDF (reference sequence). Trimming took off 0 bases at V and 0 bases at J, with 6 bases between the two ends. The CDR3 sequence is 15 residues long. The CDR3 here is CATSREFSSGNTIYF. The CDR3 nucleotides are TGTGCCACCAGCAGAGAGTTCAGCTCTGGAAACACCATATATTTT.

V is TRBV4-1 and J is TRBJ2-1; no definite D call. The CDR3 is 16 amino acids. Germline V lookup: CDR1 MGHRA, CDR2 YSYEKL. With 3 bases removed from V and 0 bases from J, the gap between germline ends came to 12 bases. CDR3: CASSHPTISSYNEQFF. CDR3 bases: TGCGCCAGCAGCCATCCCACAATCAGCTCCTACAATGAGCAGTTCTTC.

This clone occurred a few times. This chain links TRBV7-9 with TRBJ2-3, with 7 bases fitting TRBD2. CDR1 SEHNR and CDR2 FQNEAQ come from the germline V gene (reference sequence). V trimming: 1 base; J trimming: 6 bases; junction bases outside the gene matches: 4. CDR3 size: 14 residues. The CDR3 DNA is TGTGCCAGCAGCTTAGTGTCGGGGGGTGATACGCAGTATTTT. This gives the protein CASSLVSGGDTQYF.

The J gene is TRBJ1-1, the V gene TRBV11-2; possible D gene TRBD1, 6 bases. Germline values: CDR1 SGHAT, CDR2 FQNNGV. This CDR3 has 14 amino acids. V gave up 4 bases and J gave up 1 base, with 10 bases separating them. This chain's CDR3 is CASSYGQRNTEAFF. The CDR3 nucleotides read TGTGCCAGCAGCTACGGACAGAGGAACACTGAAGCTTTCTTT.

The gene calls are TRBV2 and TRBJ1-2; D is unresolved. The ends were cut back, 4 bases at V and 4 bases at J, with 22 bases in the middle. CDR1 and CDR2 from the germline V gene are SNHLY and FYNNEI. The CDR3 contains 17 residues. This CDR3 reads CASSGSQQPTTFYGYTF. CDR3 nucleotide sequence: TGTGCCAGCAGTGGGAGTCAGCAACCCACCACTTTCTATGGCTACACCTTC.

The chain combines TRBV30 with TRBJ2-3; TRBD2 agrees at 10 bases. V lost 2 bases, J lost 5 bases, and 7 bases stayed unmatched. Looked up from germline, CDR1 is GTSNPN and CDR2 is SVGIG (reference sequence). The CDR3 has 15 amino acids. For the CDR3, the DNA is TGTGCCTGGAGTAGTCTAGCGGGGGCGGAAGATACGCAGTATTTT. This gives the protein CAWSSLAGAEDTQYF.

This clone appeared a few times. DNA for the CDR3: TGTGCCAGCAGCGACCCGACAGGGTTCTACGAGCAGTACTTC. It is translated as CASSDPTGFYEQYF. The chain joins TRBV5-4 to TRBJ2-7; 7 bases fit TRBD1. The CDR3 consists of 14 residues. Germline CDR1 is SGHNT and CDR2 is YYREEE (reference sequence). With V trimmed by 4 bases and J by 3 bases, 7 bases remained unmatched.

In its sample, this clone was seen a few times. This rearrangement joins TRBV29-1 to TRBJ2-7, with TRBD1 matching 8 bases. The CDR3 has 12 residues. The germline V gene encodes CDR1 SQVTM and CDR2 ANQGSEA. Losses at the gene ends were 5 bases for V and 6 bases for J; bases not matched to a gene: 6. This chain's CDR3 is CSVRRGTGEQYF. The CDR3 coding sequence is TGCAGCGTTCGCCGAGGGACAGGCGAGCAGTACTTC.

The chain has TRBV27 and TRBJ2-7; D may be TRBD2 (6 bases). Trimming took 2 bases from V and 3 from J, leaving 14 bases between them. This CDR3 has 15 amino acids. Germline V gene sequence: CDR1 MNHEY, CDR2 SMNVEV (reference sequence). The CDR3 reads CASSLAGTGDYEQYF. The CDR3 DNA follows: TGTGCCAGCAGTTTAGCCGGGACGGGGGACTACGAGCAGTACTTC.

This clone appeared a single time. The chain couples TRBV14 to TRBJ1-3; tentatively, D is TRBD1 (5 bases). Germline loops: CDR1 SGHDN, CDR2 FVKESK. CDR3 length equals 14 residues. Trimming took 3 bases from V and 4 from J, leaving 10 bases between them. The CDR3, as DNA: TGTGCCAGCAGCCACGGGGGATCCGGAAACACCATATATTTT. Its protein product is CASSHGGSGNTIYF.

The chain carries TRBV7-6 and TRBJ2-2; D ambiguous. V was trimmed by 2 bases and J by 7 bases, leaving 8 bases between them. CDR3 length: 13 residues. Germline V lookup: CDR1 SGHVS, CDR2 FNYEAQ. DNA for the CDR3: TGTGCCAGCAGCTTATTGTCGAGCGGGGAGCTGTTTTTT. Its translation is CASSLLSSGELFF.

The J gene is TRBJ2-7, the V gene TRBV11-2, with 8 bases identical to TRBD1. Germline V lookup: CDR1 SGHAT, CDR2 FQNNGV. The CDR3 is 16 amino acids. The junction had 7 bases not matched to a gene; V was cut back by 3 bases and J by 0 bases. In DNA form, the CDR3 reads TGTGCCAGCAGCTTGGCCGGGACAGGCCTCTCCTACGAGCAGTACTTC. Translation gives CASSLAGTGLSYEQYF.

The rearrangement joins TRBV7-9 to TRBJ2-7; D not certain. Germline V lookup: CDR1 SEHNR, CDR2 FQNEAQ (reference sequence). V was cut by 0 bases and J by 0 bases, with 6 bases left in between. The CDR3 extends over 14 amino acids. The CDR3 region is CASSLAADSYEQYF. CDR3 nucleotides: TGTGCCAGCAGCTTAGCGGCCGACTCCTACGAGCAGTACTTC.

The rearrangement joins TRBV5-1 to TRBJ2-2, with 12 bases identical to TRBD2. There are 18 residues in the CDR3. Trimming took 5 bases from V and 4 from J; bases not matched to a gene: 12. Germline CDR1 is SGHRS and CDR2 is YFSETQ. The CDR3, as DNA: TGCGCCAGCAGTACCTTGTCTAGCGGGGGGGCGAGCACCGGGGAGCTGTTTTTT. Translated, it gives CASSTLSSGGASTGELFF.

The chain carries TRBV2 and TRBJ1-2; TRBD1 aligns across 8 bases. J gave up 2 bases and V 5 bases, and 4 bases lay outside the gene matches. The CDR3 length is 14 residues. Germline values: CDR1 SNHLY, CDR2 FYNNEI. Here the CDR3 DNA reads TGTGCCAGCAGTCCCGACAGGGGCAACTATGGCTACACCTTC. Translated: CASSPDRGNYGYTF. The full variable domain, completed using reference TRBV2 and TRBJ1-2, is EPEVTQTPSHQVTQMGQEVILRCVPISNHLYFYWYRQILGQKVEFLVSFYNNEISEKSEIFDDQFSVERPDGSNFTLKIRSTKLEDSAMYFCASSPDRGNYGYTFGSGTRLTVV.

The chain combines TRBV27 with TRBJ2-1, with a possible D match to TRBD2 (6 bases). V lost 6 bases to trimming and J lost 4 bases, with 22 bases between them. The length of the CDR3 is 17 residues. Germline V gene sequence: CDR1 MNHEY, CDR2 SMNVEV (reference sequence). The CDR3 DNA is TGTGCCAGCAGGAGGCGAGTAGACGGGAGTGCATACAATGAGCAGTTCTTC. Amino acids: CASRRRVDGSAYNEQFF.

V is TRBV28 and J is TRBJ2-7, with TRBD2 matching 8 bases. Per germline, CDR1 MDHEN and CDR2 SYDVKM. The CDR3 spans 15 residues. Germline trimming cut 3 bases from V and 0 bases from J; bases unmatched to any gene: 4. The CDR3 is CASSFGGGSSYEQYF. DNA for the CDR3: TGTGCCAGCAGTTTCGGCGGGGGGAGCTCCTACGAGCAGTACTTC.

The chain recombines TRBV11-2 with TRBJ2-7, with no clear D. This CDR3 region has 13 residues. Trimming removed 3 bases from V and 4 bases from J, with 10 bases in between. CDR1 and CDR2 from the germline V gene are SGHAT and FQNNGV. As DNA, the CDR3 is TGTGCCAGCAGCTTTTACGCGAGATACGAGCAGTACTTC. It codes for CASSFYARYEQYF.

This clone was seen a few times. V is TRBV27 and J is TRBJ1-2; D remains unclear. V lost 6 bases and J lost 4, with 18 bases in between. The CDR3 totals 15 residues. The germline gives CDR1 MNHEY, CDR2 SMNVEV (reference sequence). In DNA form, the CDR3 reads TGTGCCAGCAGCCCCGCGACACTTATCCTCTATGGCTACACCTTC. This translates into CASSPATLILYGYTF.

The rearrangement uses TRBV28 and TRBJ2-7; 10 bases are a match to TRBD2. The CDR3 sequence is 15 residues long. The germline CDR1 and CDR2 sequences are MDHEN and SYDVKM. V gave up 6 bases and J gave up 5 bases; unmatched junction bases: 10. This CDR3 is CASSPLAGGMNEQYF. For the CDR3, the DNA is TGTGCCAGCAGCCCCTTAGCGGGAGGAATGAACGAGCAGTACTTC.

The gene calls are TRBV6-1 and TRBJ1-5; no reliable D call. V was pared by 2 bases and J by 2 bases, with 10 bases between. The CDR3 sequence is 15 residues long. CDR1 is MNHNS and CDR2 is SASEGT in the germline V gene. The CDR3 DNA reads as TGTGCCAGCAGTGAAATTCGAGGTGGCAATCAGCCCCAGCATTTT. This codes for CASSEIRGGNQPQHF.